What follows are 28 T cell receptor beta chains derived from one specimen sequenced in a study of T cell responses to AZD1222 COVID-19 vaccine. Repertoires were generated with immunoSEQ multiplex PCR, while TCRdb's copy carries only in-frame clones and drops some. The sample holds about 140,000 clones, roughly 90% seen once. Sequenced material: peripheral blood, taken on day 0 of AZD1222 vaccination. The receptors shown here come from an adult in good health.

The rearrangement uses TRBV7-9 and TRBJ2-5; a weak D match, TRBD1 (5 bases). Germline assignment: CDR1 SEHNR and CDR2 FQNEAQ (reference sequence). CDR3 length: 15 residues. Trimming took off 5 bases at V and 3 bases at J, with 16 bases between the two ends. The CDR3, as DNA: TGTGCCAGCAGCGGCCAACAGGTGGGGAAAGAGACCCAGTACTTC. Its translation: CASSGQQVGKETQYF.

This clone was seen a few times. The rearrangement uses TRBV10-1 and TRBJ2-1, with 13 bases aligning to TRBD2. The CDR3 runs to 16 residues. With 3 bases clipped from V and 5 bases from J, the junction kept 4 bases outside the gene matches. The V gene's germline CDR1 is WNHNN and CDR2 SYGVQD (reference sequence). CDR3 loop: CASSDQLAGGDNEQFF. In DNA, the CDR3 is TGCGCCAGCAGTGACCAACTAGCGGGAGGGGACAATGAGCAGTTCTTC.

The CDR3 DNA reads TGTGCCAGCTCACCTTCGACGGACGGGACTGAAGCTTTCTTT. It is translated as CASSPSTDGTEAFF. The chain links TRBV18 to TRBJ1-1; D is unresolved. This CDR3 is built from 14 residues. Germline V gene sequence: CDR1 KGHSH, CDR2 LQKENI. With 3 bases removed from V and 5 bases from J, the gap between germline ends came to 13 bases. Based on the CDR3 plus reference TRBV18 and TRBJ1-1, the full variable domain is NAGVMQNPRHLVRRRGQEARLRCSPMKGHSHVYWYRQLPEEGLKFMVYLQKENIIDESGMPKERFSAEFPKEGPSILRIQQVVRGDSAAYFCASSPSTDGTEAFFGQGTRLTVV.

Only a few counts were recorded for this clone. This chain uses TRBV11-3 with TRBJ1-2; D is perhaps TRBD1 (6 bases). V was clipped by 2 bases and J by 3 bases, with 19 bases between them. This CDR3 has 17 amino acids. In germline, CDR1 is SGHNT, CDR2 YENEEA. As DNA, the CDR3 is TGTGCCAGCAGCTTAAGGTTCGGCAGGGGTTCGGACTATGGCTACACCTTC. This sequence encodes CASSLRFGRGSDYGYTF.

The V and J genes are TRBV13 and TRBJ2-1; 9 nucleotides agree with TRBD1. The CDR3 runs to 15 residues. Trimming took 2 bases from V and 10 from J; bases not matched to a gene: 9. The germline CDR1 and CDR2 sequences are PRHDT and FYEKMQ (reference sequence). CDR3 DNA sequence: TGTGCCAGCAGCTTACCCGGGACAGGGTCACCCGAGCAGTTCTTC. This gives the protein CASSLPGTGSPEQFF.

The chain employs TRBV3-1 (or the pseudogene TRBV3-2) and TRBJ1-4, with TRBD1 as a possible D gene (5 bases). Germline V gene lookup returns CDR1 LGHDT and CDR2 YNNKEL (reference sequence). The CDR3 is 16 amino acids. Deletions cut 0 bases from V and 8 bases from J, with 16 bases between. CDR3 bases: TGTGCCAGCAGCCAAGATCCCCCGGGGCCAGAGGAAAAACTGTTTTTT. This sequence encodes CASSQDPPGPEEKLFF.

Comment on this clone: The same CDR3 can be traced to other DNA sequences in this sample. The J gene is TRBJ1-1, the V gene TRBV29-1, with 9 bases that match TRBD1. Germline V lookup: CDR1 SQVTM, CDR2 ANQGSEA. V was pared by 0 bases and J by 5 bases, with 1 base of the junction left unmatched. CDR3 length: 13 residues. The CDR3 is CSVEETGGTEAFF. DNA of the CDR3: TGCAGCGTTGAAGAGACAGGGGGGACTGAAGCTTTCTTT.

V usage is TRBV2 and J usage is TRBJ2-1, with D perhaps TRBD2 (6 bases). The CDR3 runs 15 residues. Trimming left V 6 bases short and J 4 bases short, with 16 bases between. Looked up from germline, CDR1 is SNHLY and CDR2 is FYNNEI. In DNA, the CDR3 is TGTGCCAGCAGCTCACGGAGGGAGCGGTACAATGAGCAGTTCTTC. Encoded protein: CASSSRRERYNEQFF.

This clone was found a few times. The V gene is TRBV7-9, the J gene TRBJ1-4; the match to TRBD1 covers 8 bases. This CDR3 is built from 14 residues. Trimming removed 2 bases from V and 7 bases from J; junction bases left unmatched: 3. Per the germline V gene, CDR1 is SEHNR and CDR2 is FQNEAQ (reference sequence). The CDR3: CASSLRQGPEKLFF. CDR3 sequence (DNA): TGTGCCAGCAGCTTACGACAGGGGCCTGAAAAACTGTTTTTT.

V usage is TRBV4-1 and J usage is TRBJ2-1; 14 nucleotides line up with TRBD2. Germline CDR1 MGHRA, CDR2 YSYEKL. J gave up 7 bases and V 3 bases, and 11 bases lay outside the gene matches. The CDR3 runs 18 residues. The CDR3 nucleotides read TGCGCCAGCAGCCAGGGGACAGTGGGGACTAGCGGGAGAAATGAGCAGTTCTTC. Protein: CASSQGTVGTSGRNEQFF.

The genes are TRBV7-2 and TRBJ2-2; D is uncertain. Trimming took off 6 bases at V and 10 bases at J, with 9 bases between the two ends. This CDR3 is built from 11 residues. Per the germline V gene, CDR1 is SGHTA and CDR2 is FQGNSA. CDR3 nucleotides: TGTGCCAGCAGACGGGTCGAGGAGCTGTTTTTT. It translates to CASRRVEELFF.

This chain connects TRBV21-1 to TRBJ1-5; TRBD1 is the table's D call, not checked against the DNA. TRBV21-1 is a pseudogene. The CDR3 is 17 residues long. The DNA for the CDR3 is TGTGCCAGCAGCAAGCGGACAGGGTCTTATAGCAATCAGCCCCAGCATTTT. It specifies CASSKRTGSYSNQPQHF.

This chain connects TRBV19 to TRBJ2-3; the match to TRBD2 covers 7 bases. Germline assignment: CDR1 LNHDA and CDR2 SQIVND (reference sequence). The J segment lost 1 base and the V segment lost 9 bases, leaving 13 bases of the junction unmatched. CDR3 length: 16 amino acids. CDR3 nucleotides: TGTGCCAGCAGGACTCAGACTAGCACACGCACAGATACGCAGTATTTT. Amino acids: CASRTQTSTRTDTQYF.

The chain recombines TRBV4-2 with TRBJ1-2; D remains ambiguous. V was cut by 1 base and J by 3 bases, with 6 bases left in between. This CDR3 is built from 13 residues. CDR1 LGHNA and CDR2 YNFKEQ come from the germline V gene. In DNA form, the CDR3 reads TGTGCCAGCAGCCAAGTAGGGTACTATGGCTACACCTTC. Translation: CASSQVGYYGYTF.

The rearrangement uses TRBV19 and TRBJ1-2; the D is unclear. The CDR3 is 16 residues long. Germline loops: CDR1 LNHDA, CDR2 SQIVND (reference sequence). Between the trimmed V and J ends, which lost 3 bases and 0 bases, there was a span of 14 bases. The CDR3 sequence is CASSMNTRKTNYGYTF. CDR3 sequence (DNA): TGTGCCAGTAGTATGAACACCAGGAAAACTAACTATGGCTACACCTTC.

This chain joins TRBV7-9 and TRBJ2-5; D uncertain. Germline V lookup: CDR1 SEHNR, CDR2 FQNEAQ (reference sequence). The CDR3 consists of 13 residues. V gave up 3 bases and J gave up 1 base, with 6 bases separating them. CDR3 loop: CASSFGVQETQYF. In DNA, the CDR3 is TGTGCCAGCAGCTTTGGCGTCCAAGAGACCCAGTACTTC.

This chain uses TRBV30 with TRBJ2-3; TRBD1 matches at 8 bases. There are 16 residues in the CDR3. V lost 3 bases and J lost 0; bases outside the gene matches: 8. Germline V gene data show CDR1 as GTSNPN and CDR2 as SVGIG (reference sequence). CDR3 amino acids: CAWRAGQGASTDTQYF. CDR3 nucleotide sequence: TGTGCCTGGAGGGCCGGACAGGGCGCTAGCACAGATACGCAGTATTTT.

This CDR3 reads CASSLEGDTGNTIYF. The CDR3 DNA follows: TGCGCCAGCAGCTTGGAGGGGGATACCGGAAACACCATATATTTT. V is TRBV5-1 and J is TRBJ1-3; the D gene is possibly TRBD1 (6 bases). This CDR3 is 15 amino acids long. V lost 0 bases to trimming and J lost 4 bases, with 11 bases between them. Germline V gives CDR1 SGHRS, CDR2 YFSETQ. Using reference TRBV5-1 and TRBJ1-3 for the parts outside the CDR3, the full variable domain is KAGVTQTPRYLIKTRGQQVTLSCSPISGHRSVSWYQQTPGQGLQFLFEYFSETQRNKGNFPGRFSGRQFSNSRSEMNVSTLELGDSALYLCASSLEGDTGNTIYFGEGSWLTVV.

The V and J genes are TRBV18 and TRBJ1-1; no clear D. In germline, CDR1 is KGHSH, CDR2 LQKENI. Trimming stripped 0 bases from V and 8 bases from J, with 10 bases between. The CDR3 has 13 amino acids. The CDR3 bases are TGTGCCAGCTCACCACCTTTTGAGTCCGAAGCTTTCTTT. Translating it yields CASSPPFESEAFF.

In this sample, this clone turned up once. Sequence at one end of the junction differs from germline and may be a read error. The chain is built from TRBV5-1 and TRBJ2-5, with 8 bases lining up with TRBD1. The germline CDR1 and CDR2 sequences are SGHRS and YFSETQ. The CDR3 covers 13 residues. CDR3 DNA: TGCGCCAGCAGCTCCGGGACAGGCGAGAGCCAGTACTTC. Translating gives CASSSGTGESQYF.

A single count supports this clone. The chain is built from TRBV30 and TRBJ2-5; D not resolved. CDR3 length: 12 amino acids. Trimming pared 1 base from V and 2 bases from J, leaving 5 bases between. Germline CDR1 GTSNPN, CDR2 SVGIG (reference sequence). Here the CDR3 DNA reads TGTGCCTGGAGTGAGGAACAAGAGACCCAGTACTTC. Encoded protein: CAWSEEQETQYF.

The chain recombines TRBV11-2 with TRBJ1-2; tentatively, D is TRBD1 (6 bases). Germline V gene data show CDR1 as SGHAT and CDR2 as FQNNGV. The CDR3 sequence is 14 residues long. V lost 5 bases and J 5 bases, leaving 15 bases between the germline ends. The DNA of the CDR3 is TGTGCCAGCAGCGATAGGAGGGGGAAATATGGCTACACCTTC. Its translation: CASSDRRGKYGYTF.

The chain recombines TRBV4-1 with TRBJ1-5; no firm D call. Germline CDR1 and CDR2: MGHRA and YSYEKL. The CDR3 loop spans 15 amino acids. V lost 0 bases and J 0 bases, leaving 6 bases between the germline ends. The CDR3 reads CASSQDSYSNQPQHF. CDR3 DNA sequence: TGCGCCAGCAGCCAAGACAGTTATAGCAATCAGCCCCAGCATTTT.

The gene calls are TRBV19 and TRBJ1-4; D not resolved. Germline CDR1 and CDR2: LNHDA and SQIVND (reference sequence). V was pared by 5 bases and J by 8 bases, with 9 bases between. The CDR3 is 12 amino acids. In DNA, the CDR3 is TGTGCCAGTAGTGGTTTTTACGAAAAACTGTTTTTT. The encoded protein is CASSGFYEKLFF.

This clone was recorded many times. The CDR3 protein is CASSAAGGGTGELFF. The CDR3 DNA follows: TGCGCCAGCAGCGCGGCTGGGGGTGGCACCGGGGAGCTGTTTTTT. The gene calls are TRBV5-1 and TRBJ2-2; D is perhaps TRBD1 or TRBD2 (5 bases each). The CDR3 has 15 residues. With 4 bases removed from V and 4 bases from J, the gap between germline ends came to 14 bases. Germline V gene lookup returns CDR1 SGHRS and CDR2 YFSETQ.

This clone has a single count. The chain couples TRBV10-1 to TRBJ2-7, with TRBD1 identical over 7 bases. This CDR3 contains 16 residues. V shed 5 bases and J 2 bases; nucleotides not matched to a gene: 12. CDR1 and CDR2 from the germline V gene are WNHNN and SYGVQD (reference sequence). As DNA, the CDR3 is TGCGCCAGCAGTAAAATAAGGGACAGAAGTACCTACGAGCAGTACTTC. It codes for CASSKIRDRSTYEQYF.

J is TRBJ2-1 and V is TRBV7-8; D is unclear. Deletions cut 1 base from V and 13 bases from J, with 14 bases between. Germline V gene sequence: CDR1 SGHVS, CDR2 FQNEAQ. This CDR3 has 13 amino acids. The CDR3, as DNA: TGTGCCAGCAGCTTAGACCCCCCCCTAAATCAGTTCTTC. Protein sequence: CASSLDPPLNQFF.

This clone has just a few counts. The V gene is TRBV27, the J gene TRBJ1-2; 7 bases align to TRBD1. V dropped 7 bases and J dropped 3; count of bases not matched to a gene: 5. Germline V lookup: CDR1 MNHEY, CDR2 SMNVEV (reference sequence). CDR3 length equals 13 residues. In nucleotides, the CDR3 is TGTGCCAGCAAAAACGACAGGGACTATGGCTACACCTTC. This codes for CASKNDRDYGYTF.